The 14 T cell receptor beta chains below come from one sample, sequenced in a study of PD-L1 blockade in urothelial cancer. Using immunoSEQ multiplex PCR, the repertoire was profiled, and TCRdb retains in-frame clones only, with some absent. The data contain about 37,000 clones, roughly four fifths of them singletons. The sample in question was PBMCs, obtained around atezolizumab (anti-PD-L1) treatment. The receptors were gathered from a man between 60 and 70 years old with urothelial cancer.

The rearrangement links TRBV28 to TRBJ1-3, with D possibly being TRBD1 (6 bases). The V gene lost 4 bases and the J gene lost 0 bases, with 13 bases spanning the gap. Germline V gives CDR1 MDHEN, CDR2 SYDVKM. CDR3 length equals 16 residues. CDR3 DNA: TGTGCCAGCAGTTGGGTGTCGGACAGCTCTGGAAACACCATATATTTT. Its protein is CASSWVSDSSGNTIYF.

V is TRBV7-9 and J is TRBJ1-4; maybe TRBD1 (5 bases). The CDR3 is 15 amino acids. CDR1 and CDR2 (germline): SEHNR, FQNEAQ (reference sequence). Trimming stripped 4 bases from V and 7 bases from J, with 16 bases between. The chain's CDR3 is CASSSNTGSGEKLFF. CDR3 bases: TGTGCCAGCAGCTCAAACACAGGATCCGGTGAAAAACTGTTTTTT. Together with reference TRBV7-9 and TRBJ1-4, the CDR3 gives the full variable domain: DTGVSQNPRHKITKRGQNVTFRCDPISEHNRLYWYRQTLGQGPEFLTYFQNEAQLEKSRLLSDRFSAERPKGSFSTLEIQRTEQGDSAMYLCASSSNTGSGEKLFFGSGTQLSVL.

This clone was recorded a few times. The gene calls are TRBV27 and TRBJ1-1; D perhaps matches TRBD1 (5 bases). This CDR3 is built from 12 residues. Trimming cost V 6 bases and J 1 base, with 6 bases left between them. In germline, CDR1 is MNHEY, CDR2 SMNVEV (reference sequence). This CDR3 is CASRGGNTEAFF. The CDR3 nucleotides read TGTGCCAGCAGGGGGGGGAACACTGAAGCTTTCTTT.

The V call is TRBV2, the J call TRBJ1-1; D not certain. CDR1 and CDR2 from the germline V gene are SNHLY and FYNNEI. V was pared by 9 bases and J by 4 bases, with 12 bases between. The CDR3 extends over 12 amino acids. The CDR3 nucleotides read TGTGCCAGGGGAGCTTGGGGCACTGAAGCTTTCTTT. Its protein product is CARGAWGTEAFF.

The V call is TRBV9, the J call TRBJ2-3, with D perhaps TRBD2 (6 bases). The CDR3 contains 13 residues. Germline loops: CDR1 SGDLS, CDR2 YYNGEE. V was pared by 0 bases and J by 5 bases, with 7 bases between. The CDR3 loop reads CASSVGGVDTQYF. CDR3 sequence (DNA): TGTGCCAGCAGCGTAGGGGGGGTAGATACGCAGTATTTT.

The gene calls are TRBV5-1 and TRBJ2-1; 7 positions match TRBD2. The CDR3 loop spans 15 amino acids. V trimming: 0 bases; J trimming: 4 bases; junction bases outside the gene matches: 4. Germline CDR1 is SGHRS and CDR2 is YFSETQ. The CDR3 bases are TGCGCCAGCAGCTTGGACGGGACTAAATACAATGAGCAGTTCTTC. Its translation: CASSLDGTKYNEQFF. Full variable domain (remainder filled in from reference TRBV5-1 and TRBJ2-1): KAGVTQTPRYLIKTRGQQVTLSCSPISGHRSVSWYQQTPGQGLQFLFEYFSETQRNKGNFPGRFSGRQFSNSRSEMNVSTLELGDSALYLCASSLDGTKYNEQFFGPGTRLTVL.

The V and J genes are TRBV5-1 and TRBJ2-7; 7 nucleotides align to TRBD1. This CDR3 has 14 amino acids. J gave up 1 base and V 5 bases, and 6 bases lay outside the gene matches. Germline V gene sequence: CDR1 SGHRS, CDR2 YFSETQ. Written as DNA, the CDR3 is TGCGCCAGCAGTCAGGCAGGGGGATCCTACGAGCAGTACTTC. It specifies CASSQAGGSYEQYF.

In this sample, this clone turned up once. The chain links TRBV28 to TRBJ2-7; possibly TRBD2 for D (5 bases). V was pared by 5 bases and J by 9 bases, with 17 bases between. The CDR3 contains 13 residues. Looked up from germline, CDR1 is MDHEN and CDR2 is SYDVKM. CDR3: CASSPQDGGGQYF. The CDR3, as DNA: TGTGCCAGCAGTCCCCAGGACGGAGGCGGGCAGTACTTC.

The CDR3 spells CASAGSPNEKLFF. CDR3 nucleotides: TGTGCCAGCGCAGGGTCCCCTAATGAAAAACTGTTTTTT. The chain couples TRBV28 to TRBJ1-4; D possibly corresponds to TRBD1 (5 bases). CDR3 length: 13 residues. The ends were cut back, 8 bases at V and 3 bases at J, with 10 bases in the middle. Germline CDR1 is MDHEN and CDR2 is SYDVKM. The full variable domain, completed using reference TRBV28 and TRBJ1-4, is DVKVTQSSRYLVKRTGEKVFLECVQDMDHENMFWYRQDPGLGLRLIYFSYDVKMKEKGDIPEGYSVSREKKERFSLILESASTNQTSMYLCASAGSPNEKLFFGSGTQLSVL.

This clone was counted between two and nine times. The chain carries TRBV2 and TRBJ2-5; TRBD1 might be the D (7 bases). The length of the CDR3 is 18 residues. Germline assignment: CDR1 SNHLY and CDR2 FYNNEI. The V end was cut by 4 bases, the J end by 4 bases, with 25 bases between. CDR3 residues: CASSASLRRGPVRETQYF. Written as DNA, the CDR3 is TGTGCCAGCAGTGCAAGTCTGAGGAGGGGGCCGGTGAGAGAGACCCAGTACTTC.

The rearrangement uses TRBV9 and TRBJ2-7; D unclear. Germline CDR1 reads SGDLS; CDR2 reads YYNGEE. The CDR3 extends over 15 amino acids. V dropped 0 bases and J dropped 0 bases, with 10 bases sitting between them. The CDR3 DNA sequence: TGTGCCAGCAGCGTAGACGCGACAAACTCCTACGAGCAGTACTTC. Protein product: CASSVDATNSYEQYF.

This chain joins TRBV30 and TRBJ2-7; TRBD1 aligns across 9 bases. The germline CDR1 and CDR2 sequences are GTSNPN and SVGIG (reference sequence). The ends lost 6 bases at V and 6 bases at J; junction bases unmatched: 9. The CDR3 has 13 amino acids. The CDR3 here is CACTGRTGVEQYF. For the CDR3, the DNA is TGTGCCTGCACGGGCAGGACAGGGGTCGAGCAGTACTTC.

The V call is TRBV6-1, the J call TRBJ1-1, with 7 bases aligning to TRBD1. Trimming at V came to 4 bases and at J to 2 bases, leaving 4 bases not matched to a gene. The CDR3 sequence is 14 residues long. Per germline, CDR1 MNHNS and CDR2 SASEGT. The CDR3 reads CASSGGTDNTEAFF. CDR3 nucleotides: TGTGCCAGCAGTGGCGGGACAGACAACACTGAAGCTTTCTTT.

This clone occurred a few times. This sequence joins TRBV19 and TRBJ1-2; the D gene is possibly TRBD1 (5 bases). V was pared by 5 bases and J by 6 bases, with 16 bases between. The CDR3 contains 14 residues. The germline V gene has CDR1 LNHDA and CDR2 SQIVND (reference sequence). The CDR3: CASSVWQGKDGYTF. Here the CDR3 DNA reads TGTGCCAGTAGTGTATGGCAGGGAAAAGATGGCTACACCTTC. Full variable domain (outside the CDR3, taken from reference TRBV19 and TRBJ1-2): DGGITQSPKYLFRKEGQNVTLSCEQNLNHDAMYWYRQDPGQGLRLIYYSQIVNDFQKGDIAEGYSVSREKKESFPLTVTSAQKNPTAFYLCASSVWQGKDGYTFGSGTRLTVV.